Given below is one T cell receptor (beta chain) in context. V lost 5 bases and J lost 4, with 11 bases in between. This CDR3 has 13 residues. Germline lookup yields CDR1 PRHDT and CDR2 FYEKMQ (reference sequence). Here immunoSEQ multiplex PCR was the method, and the copy in TCRdb shows in-frame clones only, minus some. Seen here are roughly 320,000 clones, over 80% observed once, and the top ten hold roughly 5.9%. This specimen belongs to a study of blood T cell repertoires in COVID-19. The rearrangement joins TRBV13 to TRBJ1-1, with D hard to call. The sequence was collected from a woman between 50 and 59 years old with COVID-19, enrolled during active disease. The material sequenced was peripheral blood. The CDR3 nucleotides are TGTGCCAGCAGCCAGACCCGGGGCACTGAAGCTTTCTTT. It encodes CASSQTRGTEAFF.